This TCR beta chain is from a study of blood T cells in healthy people across ages. The CDR3 has 19 residues. With 2 bases clipped from V and 0 bases from J, the junction kept 18 bases outside the gene matches. The V gene's germline CDR1 is DFQATT and CDR2 SNEGSKA (reference sequence). A sample-barcoded 5' primer and a J-beta primer mix were used in a second PCR of roughly 7 to 11 cycles. TCRdb re-called the 5' RACE reads through MiXCR, storing one row per CDR3 protein. The sample yields approximately 1,000,000 distinct CDR3 sequences, approximately 38% seen once. This TCR was recovered from a man aged 18 to 29 in good health. V usage is TRBV20-1 and J usage is TRBJ2-7; 8 nucleotides align to TRBD1. Material for sequencing was blood. The CDR3 nucleotides read TGCAGTGCTAGAATCCAGGGGGCGCGAACTACGGGGAGCTCCTACGAGCAGTACTTC. Encoded protein: CSARIQGARTTGSSYEQYF.